Listed below are T cell receptor beta chains from one sample, sequenced in a study of T-cell memory formation after mild COVID-19. TCRdb re-called the 5' RACE reads through MiXCR, storing one row per CDR3 protein. This sample has about 400,000 distinct CDR3 sequences, with roughly 26% found just once. The specimen sequenced was PBMCs or a T cell subset sorted from them (not recorded which). The receptor set was obtained from an adult woman who had mild COVID-19 (a few samples of this study predate the infection). Cell type and time point are not known. CDR3s include the opening cysteine and the closing phenylalanine or tryptophan. D genes are given only for firm matches. Not all rows give a size; the values are once, few, many and, for expanded clones, a class.

d_gene,len,v_gene,abundance,j_gene,CDR3nt,CDR3aa
-,15,TRBV5-1,-,TRBJ1-1,TGCGCCAGCAGCTTGGGGTCATGGGGGAACACTGAAGCTTTCTTT,CASSLGSWGNTEAFF
-,15,TRBV3-1,few,TRBJ2-7,TGTGCCAGCAGCCAAGATGTCCTACGACCCTACGAGCAGTACTTC,CASSQDVLRPYEQYF
-,14,TRBV9,-,TRBJ2-3,TGTGCCAGCAGCGTAGATCCGGGAGCGGATACGCAGTATTTT,CASSVDPGADTQYF
TRBD1,16,TRBV6-5,few,TRBJ1-2,TGTGCCAGCAGCCGCCGGGACAGGGGGCTTAACTATGGCTACACCTTC,CASSRRDRGLNYGYTF
-,16,TRBV5-1,-,TRBJ2-7,TGCGCCAGCAGCTTAGAGACCCCAAGGAACTCCTACGAGCAGTACTTC,CASSLETPRNSYEQYF
-,14,TRBV7-9,few,TRBJ2-3,TGTGCCAGCAGCTTAGAAACCGCTCTCTGGACGCAGTATTTT,CASSLETALWTQYF
TRBD2,16,TRBV12-3/TRBV12-4,few,TRBJ2-3,TGTGCCAGCAGTCCTAGGACTAGCGGGGACACAGATACGCAGTATTTT,CASSPRTSGDTDTQYF
-,14,TRBV3-1,few,TRBJ2-7,TGTGCCAGCAGTTCTGACACGAGCTCCTACGAGCAGTACTTC,CASSSDTSSYEQYF
-,15,TRBV7-8,-,TRBJ2-7,TGTGCCAGCAGCTTAGAGGCAGACCCGACCTACGAGCAGTACTTC,CASSLEADPTYEQYF
-,11,TRBV7-2,few,TRBJ2-4,TGTGCCAGCAGCGGGGGTGCAGTTCAGTACTTC,CASSGGAVQYF
TRBD2,15,TRBV20-1,-,TRBJ2-5,TGCAGTGCCAGGAGACTAGCGGGAGGGTCAGGGACCCAGTACTTC,CSARRLAGGSGTQYF
-,13,TRBV5-1,-,TRBJ2-2,TGCGCCAGCAGTCCGGACACGGCCGGGGAGCTGTTTTTT,CASSPDTAGELFF
-,16,TRBV2,-,TRBJ2-3,TGTGCCAGCAGTGACCGCGCGGCCCCTAGCACAGATACGCAGTATTTT,CASSDRAAPSTDTQYF
-,13,TRBV5-1,-,TRBJ2-7,TGCGCCAGCAGCACTGTAGAGACCTACGAGCAGTACTTC,CASSTVETYEQYF
-,17,TRBV4-1,few,TRBJ2-1,TGCGCCAGCAGCCAAGCCCGGGGGCTAGCGGCTAACAATGAGCAGTTCTTC,CASSQARGLAANNEQFF
TRBD1,15,TRBV7-9,-,TRBJ2-1,TGTGCCAGCAGTTCGACAGGGGTTTATCACAATGAGCAGTTCTTC,CASSSTGVYHNEQFF
-,14,TRBV12-3/TRBV12-4,-,TRBJ2-5,TGTGCCAGCAGTTTAGGAGGGATCCAAGAGACCCAGTACTTC,CASSLGGIQETQYF
-,13,TRBV6-2/TRBV6-3,-,TRBJ2-1,TGTGCCAGCAGTTTGCTCGGGGTCAATGAGCAGTTCTTC,CASSLLGVNEQFF
TRBD1,14,TRBV5-1,-,TRBJ2-1,TGCGCCAGCAGCGTAGGGGGCGCTTCCCATGAGCAGTTCTTC,CASSVGGASHEQFF
TRBD2,14,TRBV29-1,few,TRBJ2-1,TGCAGCGTTGAGAGGACTAGCGGGGGATATGAGCAGTTCTTC,CSVERTSGGYEQFF
-,14,TRBV7-9,many,TRBJ2-2,TGTGCCAGCAGCCCGCGGGCGAACACCGGGGAGCTGTTTTTT,CASSPRANTGELFF
-,14,TRBV21-1,-,TRBJ2-7,TGTGCCAGCCCACGCCGGGACAACCCCTACGAGCAGTACTTC,CASPRRDNPYEQYF
-,16,TRBV12-3/TRBV12-4,few,TRBJ1-1,TGTGCCAGCAGTTTAAAAGGCAGGGGAAGCGGCACTGAAGCTTTCTTT,CASSLKGRGSGTEAFF
-,15,TRBV5-1,-,TRBJ2-7,TGCGCCAGCACCCAATCTCCAGGGTATTCCAACGAGCAGTACTTC,CASTQSPGYSNEQYF
-,12,TRBV4-3,-,TRBJ2-1,TGCGCCAGCAGCGCTTATAACAATGAGCAGTTCTTC,CASSAYNNEQFF
TRBD1,13,TRBV25-1,few,TRBJ2-7,TGTGCCTACGCCCGGGACAGGGAGGACGAGCAGTACTTC,CAYARDREDEQYF
TRBD2,15,TRBV5-1,few,TRBJ2-5,TGCGCCAGCAGCGCCGGGACTAGCGGGATCCAGACCCAGTACTTC,CASSAGTSGIQTQYF
TRBD2,16,TRBV4-1,-,TRBJ2-3,TGCGCCAGCAGCCGTTTAGCGCGGGGGGGCACAGATACGCAGTATTTT,CASSRLARGGTDTQYF
-,15,TRBV21-1,once,TRBJ1-1,TGTGCCAGCAGCGAGAACCATGACAGGGACACTGAAGCTTTCTTT,CASSENHDRDTEAFF
-,17,TRBV25-1,-,TRBJ1-4,TGTGCCAGCAGTGAGGCAGGGAGGGGGGCAACTAATGAAAAACTGTTTTTT,CASSEAGRGATNEKLFF
-,15,TRBV7-6,-,TRBJ2-6,TGTGCCGTAGGACGTCAGTCGTCTGGGGCCAACGTCCTGACTTTC,CAVGRQSSGANVLTF
-,15,TRBV12-3/TRBV12-4,-,TRBJ1-2,TGTGCCAGCAGTTTGGGGCCGGGCAGGGAGAATGGCTACACCTTC,CASSLGPGRENGYTF
TRBD2,15,TRBV7-2,-,TRBJ2-2,TGTGCCAGCAGCGTTCGAGCGGGAGCAACCGGGGAGCTGTTTTTT,CASSVRAGATGELFF
-,14,TRBV3-1,-,TRBJ2-1,TGTGCCAGCAACGGGGGAAAGAGCTACAATGAGCAGTTCTTC,CASNGGKSYNEQFF
TRBD1,15,TRBV9,few,TRBJ2-7,TGTGCCAGCAGCGTAGGTCCCAGGGGGTCCTACGAGCAGTACTTC,CASSVGPRGSYEQYF
TRBD2,13,TRBV4-2,few,TRBJ2-1,TGTGCCAGCATAGGACTAGCAGGCAATGAGCAGTTCTTC,CASIGLAGNEQFF
-,11,TRBV7-9,-,TRBJ2-7,TGTGCCAGCAGCTTGGCGGAGGAGCAGTACTTC,CASSLAEEQYF
-,13,TRBV29-1,few,TRBJ2-7,TGCAGCGTTACAACATCGGGCTTCTACGAGCAGTACTTC,CSVTTSGFYEQYF